These 24 T cell receptor beta chains were sequenced from one sample in a study of regulatory and conventional T cells in RAG deficiency. Conventional CD4+ T cells were sorted from blood as CD25-low CD127-high cells. Measured with immunoSEQ multiplex PCR; TCRdb has only the in-frame clones, and not every one. The data contain 7,000 to 9,500 clones, around 96% of them singletons. Sequencing was done on a sample of CD4+ effector T cells sorted from blood. Receptors originate from a human donor with RAG deficiency presenting as severe combined immunodeficiency.

The chain has TRBV15 and TRBJ2-7; 7 nucleotides align to TRBD1. This CDR3 has 13 amino acids. Germline V gene data show CDR1 as LNHNV and CDR2 as YYDKDF (reference sequence). J lost 6 bases, V lost 1 base, and 3 bases had no gene match. DNA for the CDR3: TGTGCCACCAGCAGAGGACAGGGTTTCGAGCAGTACTTC. It codes for CATSRGQGFEQYF.

The genes are TRBV18 and TRBJ2-3; D may be TRBD2 (5 bases). This CDR3 is 14 amino acids long. The V and J ends lost 4 bases and 1 base respectively, with 9 bases between them. CDR1 and CDR2 from the germline V gene are KGHSH and LQKENI. CDR3 nucleotides: TGTGCCAGCTCACAGGACTCGGGCACAGATACGCAGTATTTT. As protein: CASSQDSGTDTQYF. Full variable domain (remainder filled in from reference TRBV18 and TRBJ2-3): NAGVMQNPRHLVRRRGQEARLRCSPMKGHSHVYWYRQLPEEGLKFMVYLQKENIIDESGMPKERFSAEFPKEGPSILRIQQVVRGDSAAYFCASSQDSGTDTQYFGPGTRLTVL.

This clone was observed once. The genes are TRBV15 and TRBJ2-4; no reliable D call. Deletions cut 1 base from V and 0 bases from J, with 13 bases between. The CDR3 is 17 amino acids. Germline V lookup: CDR1 LNHNV, CDR2 YYDKDF (reference sequence). The CDR3 region is CATSRGAGDLAKNIQYF. The CDR3, as DNA: TGTGCCACCAGCAGAGGAGCTGGGGATCTAGCCAAAAACATTCAGTACTTC. The whole variable domain, remainder taken from reference TRBV15 and TRBJ2-4, is DAMVIQNPRYQVTQFGKPVTLSCSQTLNHNVMYWYQQKSSQAPKLLFHYYDKDFNNEADTPDNFQSRRPNTSFCFLDIRSPGLGDTAMYLCATSRGAGDLAKNIQYFGAGTRLSVL.

V usage is TRBV21-1 and J usage is TRBJ2-1; TRBD1 was called by the table and not checked on the DNA. TRBV21-1 is tagged as a pseudogene. The CDR3 length is 12 residues. In DNA form, the CDR3 reads TGTGCCAGCAGCAAAGGACAGATTGAGCAGTTCTTC. Translation gives CASSKGQIEQFF.

This clone was detected only once. J is TRBJ1-1 and V is TRBV7-2; D call uncertain. This CDR3 contains 11 residues. V was trimmed by 2 bases and J by 5 bases, leaving 3 bases between them. The germline CDR1 and CDR2 sequences are SGHTA and FQGNSA. This CDR3 is CASSLTTEAFF. For the CDR3, the DNA is TGTGCCAGCAGCTTAACGACTGAAGCTTTCTTT.

The V and J genes are TRBV25-1 and TRBJ2-3, with D perhaps TRBD1 (6 bases). Germline V gene lookup returns CDR1 MGHDK and CDR2 SYGVNS. V lost 2 bases and J 2 bases, leaving 11 bases between the germline ends. This CDR3 is built from 15 residues. The DNA of the CDR3 is TGTGCCAGCAGTGAACGCGGACAGTTCACAGATACGCAGTATTTT. It codes for CASSERGQFTDTQYF.

The rearrangement links TRBV25-1 to TRBJ2-5; no clear D gene. V lost 4 bases and J lost 0, with 6 bases in between. The CDR3 loop spans 13 amino acids. Germline values: CDR1 MGHDK, CDR2 SYGVNS. The CDR3 DNA is TGTGCCAGCAGTGGGACGCACCAAGAGACCCAGTACTTC. This codes for CASSGTHQETQYF.

The chain links TRBV27 to TRBJ1-2; the D gene is possibly TRBD1 (5 bases). This CDR3 region has 14 residues. Germline V CDR1 and CDR2: MNHEY, SMNVEV (reference sequence). Trimming removed 7 bases from V and 4 bases from J, with 16 bases in between. The CDR3 sequence is CASTRDRNLYGYTF. The CDR3 region has the DNA TGTGCCAGCACTCGGGACCGCAACCTCTATGGCTACACCTTC.

The chain has TRBV6-5 and TRBJ2-7; 9 positions agree with TRBD1. CDR3 length: 15 residues. Trimming cost V 6 bases and J 1 base; bases outside gene matches: 7. Germline values: CDR1 MNHEY, CDR2 SVGAGI. As DNA, the CDR3 is TGTGCCAGCAGACCTTCCGGGACAGGGTCCTACGAGCAGTACTTC. Translated, it gives CASRPSGTGSYEQYF.

To note about this clone: The junction shows a germline mismatch at one end, possibly a read error. This chain uses TRBV7-2 with TRBJ2-7, with 7 bases lining up with TRBD1. This CDR3 comprises 14 residues. CDR1 is SGHTA and CDR2 is FQGNSA in the germline V gene. CDR3 protein: CDSSFWTGRHEQYF. CDR3 DNA sequence: TGTGACAGCAGCTTTTGGACAGGTCGACACGAGCAGTACTTC. The complete variable domain, with remaining parts taken from reference TRBV7-2 and TRBJ2-7, reads GAGVSQSPSNKVTEKGKDVELRCDPISGHTALYWYRQSLGQGLEFLIYFQGNSAPDKSGLPSDRFSAERTGGSVSTLTIQRTQQEDSAVYLCDSSFWTGRHEQYFGPGTRLTVT.

The chain uses TRBV27 and TRBJ2-7; no reliable D call. Trimming removed 3 bases from V and 4 bases from J, with 10 bases in between. Looked up from germline, CDR1 is MNHEY and CDR2 is SMNVEV (reference sequence). CDR3 size: 13 residues. The CDR3 nucleotides are TGTGCCAGCAGTTTTCTGGGCAGATACGAGCAGTACTTC. It translates to CASSFLGRYEQYF.

This CDR3 is CASSLRGGKANQPQHF. In DNA form, the CDR3 reads TGTGCCAGCAGCTTGAGAGGGGGTAAAGCAAATCAGCCCCAGCATTTT. This chain uses TRBV5-6 with TRBJ1-5; tentatively, D is TRBD1 (6 bases). CDR1 and CDR2 (germline): SGHDT, YYEEEE. The CDR3 length is 16 residues. V was pared by 1 base and J by 4 bases, with 15 bases between.

CDR3 in amino acids: CASSPTPDTRTYNEQFF. CDR3 DNA: TGTGCCAGCAGTCCTACACCCGACACCCGAACCTACAATGAGCAGTTCTTC. The genes are TRBV27 and TRBJ2-1; D not certain. V was clipped by 5 bases and J by 2 bases, with 19 bases between them. The V gene's germline CDR1 is MNHEY and CDR2 SMNVEV (reference sequence). This CDR3 contains 17 residues.

The gene calls are TRBV27 and TRBJ1-2; 9 nucleotides line up with TRBD1. The length of the CDR3 is 14 residues. After removal of 3 bases from V and 6 bases from J, the junction contained 5 bases not matched to a gene. The germline CDR1 and CDR2 sequences are MNHEY and SMNVEV (reference sequence). This CDR3 is CASSFGQGLDGYTF. CDR3 DNA sequence: TGTGCCAGCAGTTTTGGACAGGGGCTCGATGGCTACACCTTC.

The sample holds a few counts of this clone. The chain couples TRBV6-4 to TRBJ1-2, with D tentatively TRBD1 (6 bases). Per the germline V gene, CDR1 is MRHNA and CDR2 is SNTAGT. This CDR3 is 15 amino acids long. V lost 6 bases and J lost 8, with 22 bases in between. The CDR3 is CASRPGAGANGGYTF. The CDR3 DNA follows: TGTGCCAGCAGGCCCGGTGCAGGGGCTAATGGGGGCTACACCTTC.

The J gene is TRBJ2-5, the V gene TRBV20-1; D remains ambiguous. Germline CDR1 reads DFQATT; CDR2 reads SNEGSKA (reference sequence). V shed 2 bases and J shed 2 bases, with 3 bases lying between them. The CDR3 length is 11 residues. Here the CDR3 DNA reads TGCAGTGCTAGACAACAAGAGACCCAGTACTTC. Translating gives CSARQQETQYF.

The chain employs TRBV15 and TRBJ2-3, with D possibly TRBD2 on 6 matching bases. The V end lost 3 bases, the J end lost 5 bases, and 12 bases lay between the germline ends. Germline loops: CDR1 LNHNV, CDR2 YYDKDF (reference sequence). The CDR3 runs 14 residues. The chain's CDR3 is CATSRLFGGDTQYF. The CDR3 DNA is TGTGCCACCAGCAGGCTGTTCGGGGGAGATACGCAGTATTTT.

The chain recombines TRBV6-6 with TRBJ2-1; D is possibly TRBD1 (7 bases). From germline, CDR1 is MNHNY and CDR2 SVGAGI (reference sequence). The CDR3 length is 14 residues. The V gene lost 2 bases and the J gene lost 4 bases, with 9 bases spanning the gap. CDR3 protein: CASSYAGQYNEQFF. In DNA, the CDR3 is TGTGCCAGCAGTTACGCGGGACAGTACAATGAGCAGTTCTTC.

The chain couples TRBV11-2 to TRBJ2-5; D might be TRBD1 (5 bases). Trimming cost V 3 bases and J 5 bases, with 13 bases left between them. The CDR3 loop spans 14 amino acids. Germline V gene sequence: CDR1 SGHAT, CDR2 FQNNGV. This CDR3 reads CASSLTADRETQYF. In DNA, the CDR3 is TGTGCCAGCAGCTTGACAGCCGACCGTGAGACCCAGTACTTC.

The rearrangement links TRBV19 to TRBJ2-6; D unclear. V was cut by 4 bases and J by 1 base, with 17 bases left in between. Germline values: CDR1 LNHDA, CDR2 SQIVND (reference sequence). CDR3 length equals 18 residues. In DNA form, the CDR3 reads TGTGCCAGTAGTAGCGACAAATCACCTCTGTCTGGGGCCAACGTCCTGACTTTC. This encodes CASSSDKSPLSGANVLTF. Complete variable domain (other parts from reference TRBV19 and TRBJ2-6): DGGITQSPKYLFRKEGQNVTLSCEQNLNHDAMYWYRQDPGQGLRLIYYSQIVNDFQKGDIAEGYSVSREKKESFPLTVTSAQKNPTAFYLCASSSDKSPLSGANVLTFGAGSRLTVL.

The chain joins TRBV18 to TRBJ2-7; maybe TRBD1 (6 bases). The CDR3 is 13 amino acids. Trimming pared 0 bases from V and 4 bases from J, leaving 7 bases between. The V gene's germline CDR1 is KGHSH and CDR2 LQKENI. The CDR3: CASSPPGQYEQYF. CDR3 nucleotides: TGTGCCAGCTCACCACCGGGACAATACGAGCAGTACTTC.

The J gene is TRBJ2-2, the V gene TRBV27, with D perhaps being TRBD1 or TRBD2 (5 bases each). Germline V gives CDR1 MNHEY, CDR2 SMNVEV (reference sequence). V dropped 2 bases and J dropped 3 bases, with 19 bases sitting between them. The CDR3 spans 18 residues. This chain's CDR3 is CASSLMAPERGDTGELFF. CDR3 sequence (DNA): TGTGCCAGCAGTTTAATGGCTCCGGAAAGAGGGGACACCGGGGAGCTGTTTTTT.

This clone was found once. The chain combines TRBV18 with TRBJ2-7, with 8 nucleotides matching TRBD1. The germline CDR1 and CDR2 sequences are KGHSH and LQKENI. The CDR3 loop spans 16 amino acids. J was trimmed by 0 bases and V by 3 bases; bases with no gene match: 7. CDR3 sequence reads: CASSPQGALSSYEQYF. The CDR3 DNA reads TGTGCCAGCTCACCCCAGGGGGCCCTAAGCTCCTACGAGCAGTACTTC.

This chain connects TRBV7-9 to TRBJ2-3, with no clear D. This CDR3 is 12 amino acids long. Trimming pared 3 bases from V and 6 bases from J, leaving 7 bases between. Germline CDR1 is SEHNR and CDR2 is FQNEAQ (reference sequence). CDR3 amino acids: CASSFVVDTQYF. CDR3 in DNA: TGTGCCAGCAGCTTCGTCGTCGATACGCAGTATTTT. Full variable domain (rest looked up from reference TRBV7-9 and TRBJ2-3): DTGVSQNPRHKITKRGQNVTFRCDPISEHNRLYWYRQTLGQGPEFLTYFQNEAQLEKSRLLSDRFSAERPKGSFSTLEIQRTEQGDSAMYLCASSFVVDTQYFGPGTRLTVL.